What follows describes a single T cell receptor (beta chain). As yet, its antigen is unknown. The gene symbols are mouse symbols. The sequence runs out 1 residue before the end of the CDR3; the remainder is reconstructed from the germline J gene. Documented time point: mouse harvest day 14 after allogeneic transplant. Tail vein injection delivered 10^7 T-cell-depleted bone marrow cells and 10^6 splenic CD5+ T cells. TCRdb keeps only in-frame clones here, not all; method: immunoSEQ multiplex PCR. The repertoire holds thousands of clones, with approximately 35% as singletons. The J segment lost 0 bases and the V segment lost 3 bases, leaving 5 bases of the junction unmatched. The CDR3 sequence is 16 residues long. Germline V gives CDR1 FNHDT, CDR2 SITEND (reference sequence). This sample was taken from a study of tissue T cells after allogeneic stem cell transplantation. Study findings and constraints: Anatomically similar tissues had similar TCR repertoires within each patient.

The genes are TRBV19 and TRBJ2-1, with 8 positions matching TRBD2. The sample was skin. The origin of this receptor is a female BALB/c mouse given C57BL/6 T cells with graft-versus-host disease after an allogeneic hematopoietic cell transplant. CDR3 loop: CASSKDWGNNYAEQFF. The sequenced part of the CDR3 DNA is TGTGCCAGCAGTAAAGACTGGGGAAATAACTATGCTGAGCAGTTC.